The 27 T cell receptor beta chains below come from one sample, sequenced in a study of cytomegalovirus exposure and HLA in healthy donors. The PCR had 60 Vbeta and 13 Jbeta primers. The table came from immunoSEQ multiplex PCR; TCRdb's copy has only in-frame clones and leaves some out. The data show over 150,000 clones, with over 65% seen just once and about 4% held by the top ten. The sequenced material came from PBMCs. Receptors were obtained from a woman aged 35 to 49 in good health and CMV-seronegative.

This clone was detected only a few times. The gene calls are TRBV10-3 and TRBJ2-5; TRBD2 matches at 9 bases. Germline CDR1 ENHRY, CDR2 SYGVKD. This CDR3 is built from 15 residues. After removal of 3 bases from V and 4 bases from J, the junction contained 6 bases not matched to a gene. CDR3 sequence (DNA): TGTGCCATCAGTGAAGGAGAAGCGGGGGGAGAGACCCAGTACTTC. It is translated as CAISEGEAGGETQYF.

The chain employs TRBV2 and TRBJ1-1; D remains unclear. V lost 3 bases, J lost 4 bases, and 6 bases lay in between. Germline CDR1 SNHLY, CDR2 FYNNEI. This CDR3 has 12 amino acids. In DNA form, the CDR3 reads TGTGCCAGCAGTGAGCGGGGCACTGAAGCTTTCTTT. Amino acid sequence: CASSERGTEAFF.

The rearrangement joins TRBV6-1 to TRBJ1-2; D ambiguous. The CDR3 spans 14 residues. Germline V CDR1 and CDR2: MNHNS, SASEGT. Trimming took 2 bases from V and 4 from J, leaving 11 bases between them. The CDR3 nucleotides read TGTGCCAGCAGTGAATCCCCCCGAGGCTATGGCTACACCTTC. Protein product: CASSESPRGYGYTF.

The chain has TRBV10-3 and TRBJ1-2; 9 nucleotides line up with TRBD1. Trimming at V came to 2 bases and at J to 4 bases, leaving 2 bases not matched to a gene. The CDR3 is 14 amino acids. Germline V lookup: CDR1 ENHRY, CDR2 SYGVKD. CDR3 loop: CAISENRGPYGYTF. DNA for the CDR3: TGTGCCATCAGTGAGAACAGGGGGCCCTATGGCTACACCTTC.

V is TRBV6-5 and J is TRBJ2-7, with 8 bases matching TRBD2. Germline V CDR1 and CDR2: MNHEY, SVGAGI. This CDR3 is built from 16 residues. V lost 4 bases, J lost 0 bases, and 8 bases stayed unmatched. This CDR3 is CASSSPGSGSSYEQYF. CDR3 nucleotides: TGTGCCAGCAGTTCCCCGGGGAGCGGGAGCTCCTACGAGCAGTACTTC.

The chain combines TRBV9 with TRBJ2-1, with 9 bases lining up with TRBD1. Germline V gene lookup returns CDR1 SGDLS and CDR2 YYNGEE. V lost 2 bases and J lost 5; bases outside the gene matches: 5. There are 15 residues in the CDR3. CDR3 sequence (DNA): TGTGCCAGCAGCGTCTCGGGACAGGGCCACAATGAGCAGTTCTTC. Protein sequence: CASSVSGQGHNEQFF.

Concerning this clone: Other DNA sequences of this sample code for an identical CDR3. The chain recombines TRBV6-6 with TRBJ2-2, with D perhaps matching TRBD1 (5 bases). The CDR3 sequence is 14 residues long. Deletions cut 6 bases from V and 1 base from J, with 9 bases between. CDR1 and CDR2 (germline): MNHNY, SVGAGI (reference sequence). The CDR3 DNA reads as TGTGCCAGCAGGCCCGGACAGAACACCGGGGAGCTGTTTTTT. This encodes CASRPGQNTGELFF.

The chain uses TRBV2 and TRBJ2-1, with no clear D. The V end was cut by 4 bases, the J end by 2 bases, with 12 bases between. The CDR3 runs 15 residues. Germline CDR1 and CDR2: SNHLY and FYNNEI. Here the CDR3 reads CASSGPPEPYNEQFF. Written as DNA, the CDR3 is TGTGCCAGCAGTGGCCCCCCTGAGCCCTACAATGAGCAGTTCTTC.

The chain carries TRBV13 and TRBJ1-4; TRBD1 agrees at 7 bases. V trimming: 1 base; J trimming: 0 bases; junction bases outside the gene matches: 14. Per germline, CDR1 PRHDT and CDR2 FYEKMQ (reference sequence). The CDR3 spans 20 residues. CDR3 residues: CASSLAHVPPGTATNEKLFF. The CDR3 region has the DNA TGTGCCAGCAGCTTAGCCCACGTGCCTCCCGGGACAGCAACTAATGAAAAACTGTTTTTT.

The chain combines TRBV28 with TRBJ2-5; 10 bases agree with TRBD1. The germline gives CDR1 MDHEN, CDR2 SYDVKM. V was pared by 3 bases and J by 2 bases, with 6 bases of the junction left unmatched. The CDR3 contains 16 residues. CDR3 region: CASSFPGQGTQETQYF. For the CDR3, the DNA is TGTGCCAGCAGTTTTCCGGGACAGGGGACACAAGAGACCCAGTACTTC.

The rearrangement joins TRBV11-3 to TRBJ1-4, with D possibly being TRBD1 (5 bases). The CDR3 has 17 residues. CDR1 and CDR2 (germline): SGHNT, YENEEA. Trimming took off 1 base at V and 2 bases at J, with 14 bases between the two ends. This CDR3 is CASSLGEGTPTNEKLFF. In nucleotides, the CDR3 is TGTGCCAGCAGCTTAGGGGAGGGGACGCCGACTAATGAAAAACTGTTTTTT.

The chain is built from TRBV5-1 and TRBJ2-1; 7 positions agree with TRBD1. Germline V gene lookup returns CDR1 SGHRS and CDR2 YFSETQ. The CDR3 is made up of 14 amino acids. The ends lost 1 base at V and 9 bases at J; junction bases unmatched: 7. CDR3 amino acids: CASSLSQGKGEQFF. DNA for the CDR3: TGCGCCAGCAGCTTGTCACAGGGGAAGGGTGAGCAGTTCTTC.

This clone was picked up one time. The chain links TRBV28 to TRBJ1-4, with D perhaps matching TRBD1 (5 bases). The germline CDR1 and CDR2 sequences are MDHEN and SYDVKM. Trimming took off 8 bases at V and 3 bases at J, with 25 bases between the two ends. This CDR3 is 18 amino acids long. The CDR3 DNA is TGTGCCAGCGGAGGGCAGGGAAGGTCCGAAGTCTCTAATGAAAAACTGTTTTTT. Its protein product is CASGGQGRSEVSNEKLFF.

The chain has TRBV5-5 and TRBJ2-7, with TRBD1 matching 9 bases. The CDR3 has 16 amino acids. V lost 4 bases, J lost 3 bases, and 11 bases stayed unmatched. From germline, CDR1 is SGHKS and CDR2 YYEKEE (reference sequence). The CDR3 DNA follows: TGTGCCAGCAGCCTGAACATGCCGGGACAGGGCTACGAGCAGTACTTC. Translation: CASSLNMPGQGYEQYF.

This chain joins TRBV2 and TRBJ1-5; 7 nucleotides agree with TRBD1. With 8 bases clipped from V and 5 bases from J, the junction kept 6 bases outside the gene matches. Germline V gene data show CDR1 as SNHLY and CDR2 as FYNNEI. The CDR3 has 13 residues. The CDR3 spells CASWDSEDQPQHF. In DNA form, the CDR3 reads TGTGCCAGCTGGGACAGTGAGGATCAGCCCCAGCATTTT.

The chain joins TRBV6-1 to TRBJ2-5, with D possibly TRBD1 on 7 matching bases. The germline gives CDR1 MNHNS, CDR2 SASEGT. V was shortened by 4 bases and J by 5 bases, with 14 bases between the two germline ends. The CDR3 is made up of 14 amino acids. The CDR3 protein is CASSGRGLGETQYF. As DNA, the CDR3 is TGTGCCAGCAGTGGGAGGGGGCTCGGGGAGACCCAGTACTTC.

The chain recombines TRBV2 with TRBJ2-7, with 13 nucleotides matching TRBD2. CDR1 and CDR2 from the germline V gene are SNHLY and FYNNEI. CDR3 length equals 17 residues. The junction had 8 bases not matched to a gene; V was cut back by 4 bases and J by 2 bases. The CDR3 here is CASSGTSGGNPTYEQYF. In nucleotides, the CDR3 is TGTGCCAGCAGTGGGACTAGCGGGGGAAATCCCACCTACGAGCAGTACTTC.

This chain links TRBV6-1 with TRBJ1-2, with D perhaps TRBD1 (6 bases). Germline V gene lookup returns CDR1 MNHNS and CDR2 SASEGT. The V end lost 1 base, the J end lost 4 bases, and 19 bases lay between the germline ends. This CDR3 comprises 17 residues. CDR3 bases: TGTGCCAGCAGTGAAGGGGTGTCCCTCGGACAGATCTATGGCTACACCTTC. Its protein product is CASSEGVSLGQIYGYTF.

This clone is a singleton in its sample. The chain links TRBV11-2 to TRBJ2-3; TRBD2 matches 15 bases. V lost 5 bases, J lost 0 bases, and 6 bases stayed unmatched. The CDR3 sequence is 18 residues long. Germline values: CDR1 SGHAT, CDR2 FQNNGV. The CDR3, as DNA: TGTGCCAGCAGCCTAGGACTAGCGGGGGGGACTAGCACAGATACGCAGTATTTT. It encodes CASSLGLAGGTSTDTQYF.

Turning to this clone: A read error may account for a junction end that differs from germline. The CDR3 DNA sequence: TGCGCCAGCAGTCAAGACGCGGGGAGCGACACTGAAGCTTTCTTT. This sequence encodes CASSQDAGSDTEAFF. This sequence joins TRBV4-1 and TRBJ1-1, with unresolved D. The germline V gene has CDR1 MGHRA and CDR2 YSYEKL. This CDR3 is built from 15 residues.

This sequence joins TRBV30 and TRBJ1-1; unclear D gene. The CDR3 has 15 amino acids. Germline loops: CDR1 GTSNPN, CDR2 SVGIG (reference sequence). V lost 2 bases and J lost 0, with 13 bases in between. The CDR3 DNA reads as TGTGCCTGGAGTACTCGTATCTTGCTGAACACTGAAGCTTTCTTT. Its translation: CAWSTRILLNTEAFF.

The rearrangement uses TRBV20-1 and TRBJ2-7; TRBD1 matches at 7 bases. The CDR3 has 11 amino acids. CDR1 is DFQATT and CDR2 is SNEGSKA in the germline V gene (reference sequence). With 5 bases clipped from V and 6 bases from J, the junction kept 4 bases outside the gene matches. This chain's CDR3 is CSAFNRGEQYF. CDR3 nucleotides: TGCAGTGCTTTTAACAGGGGCGAGCAGTACTTC.

The chain combines TRBV5-1 with TRBJ2-5; the match to TRBD2 covers 7 bases. The V segment lost 6 bases and the J segment 5 bases; nucleotides outside the gene matches: 13. The CDR3 sequence is 15 residues long. From germline, CDR1 is SGHRS and CDR2 YFSETQ. The CDR3 region is CASNPRGGSLETQYF. The CDR3 DNA reads as TGCGCCAGCAACCCCCGAGGCGGGAGTTTGGAGACCCAGTACTTC.

This rearrangement joins TRBV5-1 to TRBJ2-5; the match to TRBD2 covers 7 bases. The CDR3 is 18 residues long. Trimming cost V 1 base and J 2 bases; bases outside gene matches: 14. Per the germline V gene, CDR1 is SGHRS and CDR2 is YFSETQ. The DNA of the CDR3 is TGCGCCAGCAGCTTGTTCGGCGGGAGAGCCAGCGGGCAAGAGACCCAGTACTTC. Translated: CASSLFGGRASGQETQYF.

This clone occurred a few times. Here the CDR3 omits its conserved ending phenylalanine or tryptophan, so a read error is the likely source. The V and J genes are TRBV28 and TRBJ1-2; perhaps TRBD1 as D (6 bases). This CDR3 comprises 14 residues. Germline lookup yields CDR1 MDHEN and CDR2 SYDVKM. Trimming took 5 bases from V and 0 from J, leaving 10 bases between them. In DNA, the CDR3 is TGTGCCAGCAGTCAGGGGAACCCTAACTATGGCTACACCGTC. It is translated as CASSQGNPNYGYTV.

The chain has TRBV6-6 and TRBJ1-1; no reliable D call. Germline V gene sequence: CDR1 MNHNY, CDR2 SVGAGI (reference sequence). The CDR3 spans 13 residues. V lost 0 bases and J 2 bases, leaving 4 bases between the germline ends. CDR3 coding DNA: TGTGCCAGCAGTTACTCGGCAAACACTGAAGCTTTCTTT. Protein sequence: CASSYSANTEAFF.

The table lists this clone with a few counts. The V and J genes are TRBV29-1 and TRBJ2-3; TRBD1 aligns across 8 bases. Germline V gene data show CDR1 as SQVTM and CDR2 as ANQGSEA. The V gene end was trimmed by 6 bases and the J gene end by 6 bases; junction bases not matched to a gene: 5. The length of the CDR3 is 12 residues. The CDR3 DNA reads TGCAGCGTGGACCGGGACAGGGATACGCAGTATTTT. It is translated as CSVDRDRDTQYF.